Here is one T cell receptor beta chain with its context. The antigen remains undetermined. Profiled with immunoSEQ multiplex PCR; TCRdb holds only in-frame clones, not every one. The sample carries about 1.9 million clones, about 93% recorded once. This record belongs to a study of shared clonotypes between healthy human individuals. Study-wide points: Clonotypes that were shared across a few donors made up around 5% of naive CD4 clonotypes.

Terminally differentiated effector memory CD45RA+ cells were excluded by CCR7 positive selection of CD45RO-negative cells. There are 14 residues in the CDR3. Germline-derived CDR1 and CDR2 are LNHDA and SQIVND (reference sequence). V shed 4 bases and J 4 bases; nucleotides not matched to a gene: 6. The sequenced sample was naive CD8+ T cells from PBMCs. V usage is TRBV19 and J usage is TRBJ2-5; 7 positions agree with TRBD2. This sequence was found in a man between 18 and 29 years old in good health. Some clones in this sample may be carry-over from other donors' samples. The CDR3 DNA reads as TGTGCCAGTAGTAGCGCGGGAGTGGTAGAGACCCAGTACTTC. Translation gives CASSSAGVVETQYF. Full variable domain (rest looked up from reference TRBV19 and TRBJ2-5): DGGITQSPKYLFRKEGQNVTLSCEQNLNHDAMYWYRQDPGQGLRLIYYSQIVNDFQKGDIAEGYSVSREKKESFPLTVTSAQKNPTAFYLCASSSAGVVETQYFGPGTRLLVL.